Sequencing of this T cell receptor beta chain was carried out in a study of control samples from healthy donors and cancer patients. Profiled with immunoSEQ multiplex PCR; TCRdb holds only in-frame clones, not every one. This table holds tens of thousands of clones, over 85% found once. The clonotype comes from a man under 40 in good health. The sequenced material came from blood.

CDR3: CAISGPGGDVPQYF. The CDR3 nucleotides are TGTGCCATCAGTGGACCCGGAGGGGACGTCCCCCAGTATTTT. V is TRBV10-3 and J is TRBJ2-3, with a weak D call TRBD2 (6 bases). Germline loops: CDR1 ENHRY, CDR2 SYGVKD. The CDR3 runs 14 residues. V was clipped by 4 bases and J by 12 bases, with 20 bases between them.